This TCR beta chain appears in the sequencing data of a study of blood T cells in healthy people across ages. At the level of the study: Capture by template switching was about one barcoded beta molecule per two T cells.

The CDR3 loop spans 12 amino acids. Germline CDR1 reads SQVTM; CDR2 reads ANQGSEA. The germline V and J ends were trimmed by 4 bases and 5 bases, with 11 bases remaining between them. It was with a sample-barcoded 5' primer and a J-beta primer mix that a second PCR of roughly 7 to 12 cycles was run. A single record per CDR3 protein comes from TCRdb applying MiXCR to the 5' RACE reads. The sample has around 280,000 distinct CDR3 sequences, 27% seen once. On this clonotype: What it binds is not known.

Overall study results and limits: PBMCs left unsorted prevented a conclusive naive versus antigen-experienced comparison. It was the long-lived donors that had more naive CD4+ cells and higher diversity than aged donors. No one knew whether donors had CMV, which possibly confounded expanded clonotype changes.

V and J are TRBV29-1 and TRBJ1-1, with a possible D match to TRBD1 (5 bases). The source is a woman between 65 and 79 years old in good health. Sequencing was performed on blood. The CDR3 DNA reads as TGCAGCGTTGCTAACAGGAGGACTGAAGCTTTCTTT. It specifies CSVANRRTEAFF.